The 29 T cell receptor beta chains in this list originate from one sample, sequenced in a study of T cell changes during pregnancy in multiple sclerosis. Assay used: immunoSEQ multiplex PCR; TCRdb lists only in-frame clones, some missing. The profile covers around 60,000 clones, with 92% appearing a single time and around 2.7% taken by the ten largest. The source was peripheral blood, collected in the second trimester of pregnancy. The receptor set was obtained from a female donor in good health, enrolled as a control in a pregnancy study.

The table lists this clone with a count of one. The CDR3 bases are TGCAGCGTTTCGGAAGAGACCCAGTACTTC. Translated: CSVSEETQYF. V and J are TRBV29-1 and TRBJ2-5; D unclear. Trimming stripped 5 bases from V and 3 bases from J, with 4 bases between. Germline V gene lookup returns CDR1 SQVTM and CDR2 ANQGSEA. This CDR3 is built from 10 residues.

The V and J genes are TRBV6-1 and TRBJ2-7; D might be TRBD2 (5 bases). CDR3 size: 12 residues. CDR1 is MNHNS, CDR2 SASEGT, per germline. The V end was cut by 8 bases, the J end by 5 bases, with 13 bases between. CDR3 nucleotide sequence: TGTGCCAGCTCACTCGTGGAGGACGAGCAGTACTTC. This gives the protein CASSLVEDEQYF.

This chain uses TRBV6-5 with TRBJ1-1, with a weak D call TRBD1 (6 bases). The germline V and J ends were trimmed by 1 base and 0 bases, with 9 bases remaining between them. This CDR3 comprises 15 residues. The germline CDR1 and CDR2 sequences are MNHEY and SVGAGI. In nucleotides, the CDR3 is TGTGCCAGCAGTTACTTAGGGGGTCTGAACACTGAAGCTTTCTTT. Its protein product is CASSYLGGLNTEAFF.

The V gene is TRBV27, the J gene TRBJ1-4; 9 nucleotides agree with TRBD1. Looked up from germline, CDR1 is MNHEY and CDR2 is SMNVEV (reference sequence). The V and J ends lost 5 bases and 7 bases, in that order; junction bases with no gene match: 8. CDR3 size: 15 residues. CDR3 in amino acids: CASSLETGGGEKLFF. CDR3 sequence (DNA): TGTGCCAGCAGTCTTGAGACAGGGGGAGGTGAAAAACTGTTTTTT.

The V gene is TRBV18, the J gene TRBJ2-5, with D hard to call. Germline V gene data show CDR1 as KGHSH and CDR2 as LQKENI. V gave up 3 bases and J gave up 0 bases, with 5 bases separating them. This CDR3 has 13 amino acids. CDR3 amino acids: CASSPGYQETQYF. DNA for the CDR3: TGTGCCAGCTCACCCGGGTACCAAGAGACCCAGTACTTC.

The rearrangement uses TRBV5-1 and TRBJ2-3, with unresolved D. Trimming shortened V by 1 base and J by 1 base, and 10 bases separated the two germline ends. The CDR3 contains 15 residues. Germline V gives CDR1 SGHRS, CDR2 YFSETQ. The CDR3 sequence is CASSLRGVGTDTQYF. The CDR3 bases are TGCGCCAGCAGCTTGCGCGGAGTGGGCACAGATACGCAGTATTTT.

This sequence joins TRBV28 and TRBJ2-3; TRBD2 is a possible D gene (6 bases). Germline V lookup: CDR1 MDHEN, CDR2 SYDVKM. This CDR3 is 15 amino acids long. V was trimmed by 3 bases and J by 2 bases, leaving 12 bases between them. In DNA, the CDR3 is TGTGCCAGCAGTTTCGGGGGAAGGCTCACAGATACGCAGTATTTT. This translates into CASSFGGRLTDTQYF.

The rearrangement joins TRBV5-6 to TRBJ2-3, with 10 bases lining up with TRBD2. The CDR3 spans 16 residues. The ends lost 0 bases at V and 6 bases at J; junction bases unmatched: 7. Germline CDR1 and CDR2: SGHDT and YYEEEE. CDR3 sequence: CASSLAIAGGGDTQYF. CDR3 DNA: TGTGCCAGCAGCTTGGCGATAGCGGGAGGTGGTGATACGCAGTATTTT.

The V call is TRBV29-1, the J call TRBJ2-1; D remains unclear. Trimming removed 3 bases at V and 0 bases at J, with 15 bases between. The germline V gene encodes CDR1 SQVTM and CDR2 ANQGSEA. The CDR3 is 16 amino acids. The CDR3 reads CSVESSEVFSYNEQFF. In nucleotides, the CDR3 is TGCAGCGTTGAGTCCAGCGAGGTATTCTCCTACAATGAGCAGTTCTTC.

The rearrangement joins TRBV2 to TRBJ2-7; D unresolved. Trimming stripped 6 bases from V and 3 bases from J, with 9 bases between. Germline V gene lookup returns CDR1 SNHLY and CDR2 FYNNEI. The CDR3 spans 12 residues. CDR3 sequence reads: CASRSSVYEQYF. In DNA, the CDR3 is TGTGCCAGCAGATCTAGTGTCTACGAGCAGTACTTC.

This chain uses TRBV7-9 with TRBJ2-1; 9 nucleotides align to TRBD1. This CDR3 contains 15 residues. In germline, CDR1 is SEHNR, CDR2 FQNEAQ (reference sequence). The ends lost 5 bases at V and 6 bases at J; junction bases unmatched: 8. This chain's CDR3 is CASSPGQGRINEQFF. The CDR3 DNA is TGTGCCAGCAGCCCCGGACAGGGGAGGATCAATGAGCAGTTCTTC. Based on the CDR3 plus reference TRBV7-9 and TRBJ2-1, the full variable domain is DTGVSQNPRHKITKRGQNVTFRCDPISEHNRLYWYRQTLGQGPEFLTYFQNEAQLEKSRLLSDRFSAERPKGSFSTLEIQRTEQGDSAMYLCASSPGQGRINEQFFGPGTRLTVL.

J is TRBJ1-2 and V is TRBV4-2; the match to TRBD1 covers 7 bases. The germline gives CDR1 LGHNA, CDR2 YNFKEQ. The junction had 13 bases not matched to a gene; V was cut back by 5 bases and J by 7 bases. This CDR3 spans 15 amino acids. Here the CDR3 DNA reads TGTGCCAGCAGCTTCCCGGACAGGAACTTTGGTGGCTACACCTTC. Its translation is CASSFPDRNFGGYTF.

This chain connects TRBV19 to TRBJ1-4, with D tentatively TRBD1 (5 bases). Germline V lookup: CDR1 LNHDA, CDR2 SQIVND (reference sequence). The CDR3 contains 15 residues. V lost 5 bases and J 2 bases, leaving 12 bases between the germline ends. CDR3 loop: CASSLWGSTNEKLFF. The CDR3 bases are TGTGCCAGTAGTCTATGGGGCAGCACTAATGAAAAACTGTTTTTT. Complete variable domain (other parts from reference TRBV19 and TRBJ1-4): DGGITQSPKYLFRKEGQNVTLSCEQNLNHDAMYWYRQDPGQGLRLIYYSQIVNDFQKGDIAEGYSVSREKKESFPLTVTSAQKNPTAFYLCASSLWGSTNEKLFFGSGTQLSVL.

The chain employs TRBV18 and TRBJ2-3, with 10 bases matching TRBD1. Germline V gene data show CDR1 as KGHSH and CDR2 as LQKENI. There are 17 residues in the CDR3. V was clipped by 2 bases and J by 6 bases; unmatched bases: 11. The CDR3 sequence: CASSPVRGQGGRDTQYF. The CDR3 nucleotides are TGTGCCAGCTCACCAGTTCGCGGACAGGGGGGCAGGGATACGCAGTATTTT.

With regard to this clone: One end of the junction fails to match germline, which may point to a read error. This chain joins TRBV7-7 and TRBJ2-7; 7 bases line up with TRBD1. CDR3 length equals 13 residues. Per germline, CDR1 SSHAT and CDR2 FNYEAQ (reference sequence). Here the CDR3 reads CASSRRQGAAQYF. For the CDR3, the DNA is TGTGCTAGCAGCCGAAGACAGGGAGCGGCCCAGTACTTC.

J is TRBJ2-1 and V is TRBV19, with 9 bases aligning to TRBD1. Trimming took 9 bases from V and 8 from J; bases not matched to a gene: 14. Germline CDR1 is LNHDA and CDR2 is SQIVND (reference sequence). This CDR3 contains 15 residues. The CDR3 DNA sequence: TGTGCCAGCCGTCGGTCCCGGGACAGGGTCGATGAGCAGTTCTTC. Residues: CASRRSRDRVDEQFF.

V is TRBV5-1 and J is TRBJ2-1; TRBD1 aligns across 8 bases. Germline CDR1 SGHRS, CDR2 YFSETQ. The trim removed 4 bases at V and 12 bases at J, leaving 6 bases unmatched. This CDR3 has 12 amino acids. CDR3 sequence (DNA): TGCGCCAGCAGCCTGGACAGGGTTGGGCAGTTCTTC. Its translation is CASSLDRVGQFF.

The chain links TRBV19 to TRBJ1-4; D gene ambiguous. Germline CDR1 reads LNHDA; CDR2 reads SQIVND (reference sequence). Trimming took off 10 bases at V and 4 bases at J, with 25 bases between the two ends. This CDR3 is built from 17 residues. CDR3 protein: CATSRSNPRARNEKLFF. CDR3 coding DNA: TGTGCCACCTCGAGATCAAACCCGAGGGCCCGTAATGAAAAACTGTTTTTT.

V usage is TRBV5-4 and J usage is TRBJ2-3, with a possible D match to TRBD2 (6 bases). V was trimmed by 0 bases and J by 2 bases, leaving 13 bases between them. The CDR3 loop spans 16 amino acids. Per the germline V gene, CDR1 is SGHNT and CDR2 is YYREEE (reference sequence). This chain's CDR3 is CASSLGGVAFTDTQYF. The CDR3 DNA follows: TGTGCCAGCAGCTTGGGGGGGGTGGCGTTCACAGATACGCAGTATTTT.

The J gene is TRBJ2-5, the V gene TRBV2, with a weak D call TRBD1 (6 bases). Germline V gives CDR1 SNHLY, CDR2 FYNNEI. The CDR3 length is 15 residues. V lost 4 bases to trimming and J lost 3 bases, with 15 bases between them. CDR3: CASSGIGGRKETQYF. The DNA of the CDR3 is TGTGCCAGCAGTGGGATAGGGGGTCGGAAAGAGACCCAGTACTTC.

The CDR3 loop reads CARSGRGYEQYF. The CDR3 DNA reads as TGTGCCCGAAGCGGGAGAGGGTACGAGCAGTACTTC. The chain employs TRBV30 and TRBJ2-7; 8 bases fit TRBD2. Germline V CDR1 and CDR2: GTSNPN, SVGIG (reference sequence). The V gene end was trimmed by 8 bases and the J gene end by 4 bases; junction bases not matched to a gene: 7. The CDR3 spans 12 residues.

V and J are TRBV6-5 and TRBJ1-2; 8 positions agree with TRBD1. V was clipped by 8 bases and J by 7 bases; unmatched bases: 15. The CDR3 is 15 amino acids. The germline V gene encodes CDR1 MNHEY and CDR2 SVGAGI. The DNA for the CDR3 is TGTGCCAGCGCTGATGTAACGACAGGGGCGGGTGGCTACACCTTC. Translated, it gives CASADVTTGAGGYTF.

The V gene is TRBV25-1, the J gene TRBJ1-1; D remains unclear. Germline V gives CDR1 MGHDK, CDR2 SYGVNS. V shed 3 bases and J shed 6 bases, with 11 bases lying between them. The CDR3 is 13 amino acids. The DNA of the CDR3 is TGTGCCAGCAGTGAGGTGTCGGGTTCTGAAGCTTTCTTT. Residues: CASSEVSGSEAFF.

The chain recombines TRBV9 with TRBJ2-2; 10 bases fit TRBD1. The V and J ends lost 1 base and 6 bases, in that order; junction bases with no gene match: 3. Looked up from germline, CDR1 is SGDLS and CDR2 is YYNGEE. CDR3 length: 15 amino acids. The chain's CDR3 is CASSVTGQGAGELFF. The CDR3, as DNA: TGTGCCAGCAGCGTAACAGGACAGGGGGCCGGGGAGCTGTTTTTT.

The V call is TRBV4-3, the J call TRBJ1-2, with 11 bases lining up with TRBD1. V shed 4 bases and J 4 bases; nucleotides not matched to a gene: 2. This CDR3 has 14 residues. The V gene's germline CDR1 is LGHNA and CDR2 YSLEER. The CDR3 DNA reads as TGCGCCAGCAGCCCCGGACAGGGGGCCTATGGCTACACCTTC. Its protein is CASSPGQGAYGYTF.

The chain has TRBV4-2 and TRBJ2-3; 12 bases agree with TRBD2. The CDR3 has 16 amino acids. Germline CDR1 reads LGHNA; CDR2 reads YNFKEQ. V shed 3 bases, J shed 5 bases, and the junction held 6 bases outside the gene matches. The CDR3, as DNA: TGTGCCAGCAGCCACCGACTAGCGGGAGTAGGAGATACGCAGTATTTT. Translating gives CASSHRLAGVGDTQYF.

The chain employs TRBV5-1 and TRBJ2-7; D is perhaps TRBD2 (6 bases). This CDR3 is built from 14 residues. Germline V gene sequence: CDR1 SGHRS, CDR2 YFSETQ. V was clipped by 1 base and J by 3 bases, with 11 bases between them. This CDR3 is CASSLSGGVYEQYF. The DNA for the CDR3 is TGCGCCAGCAGCTTGAGTGGCGGGGTCTACGAGCAGTACTTC.

V is TRBV2 and J is TRBJ1-5; perhaps TRBD1 as D (5 bases). The CDR3 runs 14 residues. CDR1 SNHLY and CDR2 FYNNEI come from the germline V gene. V was pared by 6 bases and J by 4 bases, with 13 bases between. The CDR3 sequence: CASSSTELNQPQHF. The CDR3 DNA follows: TGTGCCAGCAGCTCGACAGAATTGAATCAGCCCCAGCATTTT.

V usage is TRBV2 and J usage is TRBJ1-2; D might be TRBD1 (5 bases). CDR1 and CDR2 (germline): SNHLY, FYNNEI. The V end lost 8 bases, the J end lost 0 bases, and 10 bases lay between the germline ends. CDR3 length: 13 amino acids. The CDR3 DNA is TGTGCCAGCGAGAAGGGGCCTAACTATGGCTACACCTTC. The encoded protein is CASEKGPNYGYTF.